The T cell receptor beta chain described here comes from a study of Ad26.COV2.S vaccination and SARS-CoV-2 variants (dated by TCRdb to the early 2020s). In the study overall: Vaccine-arm donors were drawn from COV1001, a multicentre, randomized, double-blind, placebo-controlled phase I-IIa trial of Ad26.COV2.S in healthy adults. The TCR-sequenced set comprised approximately 32 samples: roughly 19 Ad26.COV2.S vaccine recipients, 5 placebo recipients and 8 SARS-CoV-2 convalescent individuals. Participants in the trial were split at random into five groups of five each, receiving low-dose or high-dose Ad26.COV2.S once or twice, or else placebo on both occasions. Investigators did not know the trial group allocation while performing experiments and assessing outcomes. The specificity and breadth of SARS-CoV-2-reactive T cell receptors after Ad26.COV2.S vaccination were assessed by TCRbeta repertoire sequencing. Ad26.COV2.S was given intramuscularly at 5x10^10 or 1x10^11 viral particles, as a single shot or as two shots 56 days apart.

From the cysteine up to the phenylalanine, the CDR3 has a length of 17 residues. The kept DNA is CDR3 alone, 51 bases in frame from the first base. For CDR1 and CDR2, the germline V gene lists MNHNS and SASEGT. V loses 2 bases at its end and J loses 0 bases; junction bases beyond the gene matches: 7. The immunoSEQ Assay was used to sequence TCRbeta CDR3 regions. After extraction, genomic DNA underwent amplification by bias-controlled multiplex PCR, followed by high-throughput sequencing. The paper's processing steps were these. Collapsing and filtering of sequences were performed to quantify the absolute abundance of each unique TCRbeta CDR3 region. Usable DNA was measured by amplifying reference genes present in all nucleated cells, and TCRbeta template counts were normalized to that usable DNA to estimate T cell fraction. Repertoire TCRs were annotated as SARS-CoV-2-specific by exact matching of V gene, CDR3 amino acid sequence and J gene to a known reactive TCR set. The reference SARS-CoV-2 TCR set came from MIRA and was filtered for enrichment in COVID-19-positive ImmuneCODE repertoires, removing public or cross-reactive TCRs. Using the MIRA antigens, annotated TCRs were further analysed by specific ORF or by position within an ORF. Breadth was defined as the number of annotated unique rearrangements divided by the total number of unique productive rearrangements, and depth was defined as the summed frequency of the annotated unique rearrangements. TCR breadth was compared between groups using two-sided Wilcoxon rank-sum tests. TCRdb obtained this table from immuneACCESS and retained in-frame rearrangements with V and J assigned. These tables miss some clones; where compared with another copy, unresolved V genes account for less than half of the shortfall, and the remainder is unexplained. V, J and clone size reflect that table, while D and trimming were determined from the DNA. The sample table lists approximately 300,000 clones, approximately 86% of them with a count of one. Under 2.5% of the sample is taken by the ten largest.

The treatment or condition label corresponds to: roughly 19 received Ad26.COV2.S at low or high dose, single or two shots; a few received placebo; per-sample allocation not given. For vaccine and placebo recipients, the sequenced repertoires came from samples collected on day 63 after the first injection. In Cohort 1b, fewer than 30 adults aged 18-55 years were enrolled at a single site in Boston, USA, between 29 July and 7 August 2020. Ad26.COV2.S was a replication-incompetent adenovirus type 26 vector expressing a prefusion-stabilized SARS-CoV-2 spike protein from the original Wuhan strain. Worth noting for this clone: The antigen it binds to is not known. No quality values exist for individual bases; no much larger clone is one base distant.

Summary of the overall study and its limitations: Spike-specific TCR breadth was higher in Ad26.COV2.S recipients than in placebo recipients (P = 0.0014). Substantial breadth of spike-specific CD8+ and CD4+ T cell responses was reported after vaccination. It was noted by the authors that total T cell responses may have been underestimated by the TCR breadth and depth analyses. Comparing responses between vaccine doses or regimens was not something the study was powered to do. Comparable non-spike TCR breadth was observed between vaccine and placebo recipients, consistent with only spike being contained in the vaccine.

The rearrangement joined TRBV6-1 to TRBJ1-5; a stretch of 7 junction bases matches TRBD1. Sequences were derived from peripheral blood, sampled in a trial of Ad26.COV2.S vaccine versus placebo. This sequence originates from a person aged 18 to 59 who received the Ad26.COV2.S COVID-19 vaccine or a placebo. The CDR3 corresponds to CASSERQGSYSNQPQHF. In nucleotide form, the sequence is TGTGCCAGCAGTGAAAGACAGGGCAGCTATAGCAATCAGCCCCAGCATTTT.